This TCR beta chain stems from a study of blood T cell repertoires in COVID-19. Whole-study context: In each case, the material was cDNA or gDNA derived from T cells, B-cell-depleted T cells, or PBMCs.

Germline CDR1 is KGHSH and CDR2 is LQKENI. Unmatched junction bases numbered 4, after V lost 1 base and J lost 5 bases. This CDR3 region has 14 residues. The repertoire was sequenced with immunoSEQ multiplex PCR; TCRdb's copy has only in-frame clones and lacks some. The table lists 75,000 to 85,000 clones, approximately 81% of them singletons. This receptor was taken from a man between 60 and 75 years old with COVID-19, enrolled during active disease. This sequence joins TRBV18 and TRBJ2-5; 7 bases agree with TRBD2. The sample was peripheral blood. The CDR3 is CASSPRRELETQYF. CDR3 DNA sequence: TGTGCCAGCTCACCACGGCGGGAGCTGGAGACCCAGTACTTC.